This record concerns one T cell receptor (beta chain) sequence. The sample belongs to a study of low-dose radiotherapy and immunotherapy resistance in tumors. The time point denotes: before trial treatment. As their treatment, donors received nivolumab, ipilimumab, aspirin, low-dose cyclophosphamide and low-dose radiotherapy. TRAV- and TRBV-specific primers, spanning alpha and beta chains, primed first-strand cDNA. Over around 19 PCR cycles, TCRs were amplified from a constant-region primer and V-primer adapter. TCRdb fed the reads into MiXCR, producing one record per CDR3 protein. There are 55,000 to 70,000 distinct CDR3 sequences in the sample; less than 25% occur only once, and approximately 5.4% lies in the top ten. The sample was PBMCs, taken before treatment. This TCR came from a male donor with prostate cancer.

The CDR3 DNA reads TGCAGCGCCCTGACAGGGGGCGGGTACGAGCAGTACTTC. Translation: CSALTGGGYEQYF. V gene TRBV29-1 combines with J gene TRBJ2-7, with 10 bases that match TRBD1. The CDR3 length is 13 residues. Germline CDR1 and CDR2: SQVTM and ANQGSEA. J gave up 4 bases and V 7 bases, and 7 bases lay outside the gene matches.